Below, one T cell receptor beta chain is given with its context. Its antigen is undetermined. Germline CDR1 MNHNY, CDR2 SVGAGI (reference sequence). The V end was cut by 8 bases, the J end by 0 bases, with 16 bases between. The CDR3 consists of 15 residues. This specimen comes from a study of memory CD4+ T cells and cytomegalovirus serostatus. Study information: Donors were healthy Belgian adults, fewer than ten CMV seropositive and about 24 seronegative.

In the original workflow: Out-of-frame sequences were removed, leaving a few million distinct TCRbeta sequences. Generated by immunoSEQ multiplex PCR, the TCRdb table keeps only in-frame clones and is missing some. V and J calls and clone size are given by that table; D and trimming were obtained from the DNA. The repertoire includes over 45,000 clones, 82% of them detected once, and 0.5% sits in the top ten. Findings of the study overall: The CMV-associated TCR signature appears largely within the CD4+ memory repertoire. Of 150 to 200 reported CMV TCRbeta sequences, some 67 were found in memory CD4+ repertoires.

Single viable CD3+CD4+CD8-CD45RO+ cells were sorted as the memory CD4+ T cells. The source is an adult in good health and CMV-seronegative. Some clones in this sample may be carry-over from other donors' samples. V usage is TRBV6-6 and J usage is TRBJ1-2; TRBD1 is a possible D gene (6 bases). The material sequenced was memory CD4+ T cells from blood. The CDR3 DNA follows: TGTGCCAGCCTTCGGACAGTTCTTTCTAACTATGGCTACACCTTC. Protein: CASLRTVLSNYGYTF.